One sample yielded the 9 T cell receptor beta chains listed below, sequenced in a study of blood T cell repertoires in COVID-19. Sequencing was performed with immunoSEQ multiplex PCR; in TCRdb, only in-frame clones are kept and a portion is missing. There are about 190,000 clones in the sample; approximately 90% occur only once, and roughly 24% lies in the top ten. The sequencing input was PBMCs or T cells enriched from blood (not recorded which). The receptors derive from a woman between 40 and 50 years old in a cohort exposed to, infected with or recovered from COVID-19 (not recorded which).

The rearrangement links TRBV28 to TRBJ1-2; possible D gene TRBD1, 6 bases. From germline, CDR1 is MDHEN and CDR2 SYDVKM. This CDR3 contains 15 residues. Trimming took off 3 bases at V and 8 bases at J, with 19 bases between the two ends. CDR3 loop: CASSFVTGLPGGYTF. CDR3 bases: TGTGCCAGCAGTTTTGTGACAGGCCTTCCGGGAGGCTACACCTTC.

The chain carries TRBV4-2 and TRBJ2-5; 11 nucleotides agree with TRBD2. V trimming: 8 bases; J trimming: 9 bases; junction bases outside the gene matches: 11. The CDR3 covers 14 residues. Germline V lookup: CDR1 LGHNA, CDR2 YNFKEQ. The CDR3 coding sequence is TGTGCCAGCCCCGAGACTAGCGGGAAAGGAGCCCAGTACTTC. Translated: CASPETSGKGAQYF.

The CDR3 is CASSPFGGGGYEQYF. CDR3 nucleotide sequence: TGTGCCAGCAGCCCATTTGGCGGGGGAGGGTACGAGCAGTACTTC. The chain combines TRBV9 with TRBJ2-7, with 7 bases lining up with TRBD2. Germline CDR1 SGDLS, CDR2 YYNGEE. The CDR3 covers 15 residues. V lost 4 bases, J lost 4 bases, and 11 bases stayed unmatched.

The gene calls are TRBV19 and TRBJ1-2; D gene unclear. This CDR3 comprises 15 residues. Trimming removed 1 base from V and 0 bases from J, with 9 bases in between. Germline V lookup: CDR1 LNHDA, CDR2 SQIVND (reference sequence). The CDR3 DNA reads TGTGCCAGTAGTATAGGTCCCAGGACTAACTATGGCTACACCTTC. It encodes CASSIGPRTNYGYTF.

This rearrangement joins TRBV5-1 to TRBJ2-5; weak D call: TRBD1 (5 bases). There are 14 residues in the CDR3. V lost 0 bases to trimming and J lost 2 bases, with 8 bases between them. Per the germline V gene, CDR1 is SGHRS and CDR2 is YFSETQ. CDR3 amino acids: CASSLATGQETQYF. In DNA, the CDR3 is TGCGCCAGCAGCTTGGCCACAGGTCAAGAGACCCAGTACTTC.

V gene TRBV2 combines with J gene TRBJ1-1; D possibly corresponds to TRBD1 (5 bases). CDR1 is SNHLY and CDR2 is FYNNEI in the germline V gene. The CDR3 runs to 13 residues. V was trimmed by 9 bases and J by 5 bases, leaving 16 bases between them. The CDR3 loop reads CARGEGAGTEAFF. The CDR3 DNA follows: TGTGCCAGAGGGGAGGGCGCGGGGACTGAAGCTTTCTTT.

Only one count was recorded for this clone. J is TRBJ1-2 and V is TRBV7-8; D might be TRBD1 (5 bases). CDR1 and CDR2 from the germline V gene are SGHVS and FQNEAQ. The V and J ends lost 3 bases and 4 bases respectively, with 9 bases between them. The CDR3 is 13 residues long. CDR3: CASSFTGSYGYTF. For the CDR3, the DNA is TGTGCCAGCAGCTTTACAGGCTCCTATGGCTACACCTTC.

The chain couples TRBV4-1 to TRBJ2-7; no clear D. CDR1 and CDR2 from the germline V gene are MGHRA and YSYEKL. Trimming pared 0 bases from V and 0 bases from J, leaving 9 bases between. CDR3 length equals 15 residues. Here the CDR3 DNA reads TGCGCCAGCAGCCAAGAACTATATAGCTCCTACGAGCAGTACTTC. As protein: CASSQELYSSYEQYF.

The chain employs TRBV9 and TRBJ2-3, with TRBD2 matching over 7 bases. Germline values: CDR1 SGDLS, CDR2 YYNGEE. The V gene end was trimmed by 3 bases and the J gene end by 4 bases; junction bases not matched to a gene: 11. This CDR3 contains 16 residues. Here the CDR3 reads CASSDPGGFTPDTQYF. The CDR3 bases are TGTGCCAGCAGCGATCCGGGGGGTTTTACGCCAGATACGCAGTATTTT.